Each of the 21 T cell receptor beta chains below was sequenced from the same sample in a study of T cell clonotyping in hematopoietic cell transplantation. The repertoire was sequenced with immunoSEQ multiplex PCR; TCRdb's copy has only in-frame clones and lacks some. The table lists about 19,000 clones, roughly 80% of them singletons. The sample's time point: recipient sample about 28 days before transplant, after cytoreduction. Sequencing was performed on peripheral blood mononuclear cells, taken before stem cell transplant. Receptor source: a man in his sixties with acute myeloid leukemia. Some clones in this sample may be carry-over from other donors' samples.

The CDR3 DNA sequence: TGTGCCAGTAGGAAGGGACACAACACCGGGGAGCTGTTTTTT. Translating gives CASRKGHNTGELFF. The chain recombines TRBV19 with TRBJ2-2, with D maybe TRBD1 (6 bases). Germline CDR1 reads LNHDA; CDR2 reads SQIVND (reference sequence). The CDR3 sequence is 14 residues long. The V end lost 6 bases, the J end lost 2 bases, and 10 bases lay between the germline ends.

The chain recombines TRBV9 with TRBJ1-6; D is unresolved. This CDR3 has 14 residues. Trimming left V 1 base short and J 6 bases short, with 8 bases between. Germline assignment: CDR1 SGDLS and CDR2 YYNGEE. The CDR3: CASSVTGPNSPLHF. The CDR3 DNA is TGTGCCAGCAGCGTAACCGGGCCTAATTCACCCCTCCACTTT.

J is TRBJ1-2 and V is TRBV7-8, with D unresolved. CDR3 length: 13 residues. Trimming shortened V by 2 bases and J by 4 bases, and 8 bases separated the two germline ends. The germline V gene has CDR1 SGHVS and CDR2 FQNEAQ. Written as DNA, the CDR3 is TGTGCCAGCAGCTTACAGGATCCCTATGGCTACACCTTC. It translates to CASSLQDPYGYTF. Full variable domain (missing parts from reference TRBV7-8 and TRBJ1-2): GAGVSQSPRYKVAKRGQDVALRCDPISGHVSLFWYQQALGQGPEFLTYFQNEAQLDKSGLPSDRFFAERPEGSVSTLKIQRTQQEDSAVYLCASSLQDPYGYTFGSGTRLTVV.

CDR3 nucleotide sequence: TGCGCCAGCAGCTTGGTACCCCGGGACAGCCTCTACGAGCAGTACTTC. Translated, it gives CASSLVPRDSLYEQYF. This chain connects TRBV5-1 to TRBJ2-7; 7 bases match TRBD1. Germline CDR1 reads SGHRS; CDR2 reads YFSETQ. The CDR3 extends over 16 amino acids. Trimming at V came to 0 bases and at J to 3 bases, leaving 9 bases not matched to a gene. The whole variable domain, remainder taken from reference TRBV5-1 and TRBJ2-7, is KAGVTQTPRYLIKTRGQQVTLSCSPISGHRSVSWYQQTPGQGLQFLFEYFSETQRNKGNFPGRFSGRQFSNSRSEMNVSTLELGDSALYLCASSLVPRDSLYEQYFGPGTRLTVT.

The chain links TRBV2 to TRBJ1-2; 8 nucleotides agree with TRBD1. The CDR3 has 14 residues. Germline CDR1 is SNHLY and CDR2 is FYNNEI. After removal of 5 bases from V and 8 bases from J, the junction contained 10 bases not matched to a gene. The DNA for the CDR3 is TGTGCCAGCAGTCCTTGGACAGGGCTTGGCGGCTACACCTTC. It translates to CASSPWTGLGGYTF.

The CDR3 DNA is TGTGCCAGCAGCCTCTCCAGCGAGGGTGAAGCTTTCTTT. The encoded protein is CASSLSSEGEAFF. The chain couples TRBV9 to TRBJ1-1, with D unresolved. This CDR3 is 13 amino acids long. V lost 4 bases and J lost 7, with 14 bases in between. CDR1 SGDLS and CDR2 YYNGEE come from the germline V gene.

This clone was seen a handful of times. The chain joins TRBV5-4 to TRBJ1-5; D is undetermined. Germline lookup yields CDR1 SGHNT and CDR2 YYREEE (reference sequence). The CDR3 contains 12 residues. Trimming removed 2 bases from V and 11 bases from J, with 11 bases in between. The chain's CDR3 is CASSLCLPAQHF. CDR3 in DNA: TGTGCCAGCAGCTTATGTTTACCTGCCCAGCATTTT.

This clone has more than one count but fewer than ten. The gene calls are TRBV7-2 and TRBJ1-5, with a weak D call TRBD1 (5 bases). The CDR3 sequence is 13 residues long. The ends were cut back, 5 bases at V and 7 bases at J, with 12 bases in the middle. Germline loops: CDR1 SGHTA, CDR2 FQGNSA. CDR3 residues: CASSTSGGQPQHF. CDR3 DNA: TGTGCCAGCAGCACCTCGGGGGGGCAGCCCCAGCATTTT.

V and J are TRBV5-1 and TRBJ2-2, with 7 bases fitting TRBD1. With 2 bases clipped from V and 8 bases from J, the junction kept 9 bases outside the gene matches. The germline V gene encodes CDR1 SGHRS and CDR2 YFSETQ. The CDR3 contains 15 residues. CDR3 DNA: TGCGCCAGCAGCTTAGGGGACAGCCAAGGTGGGGAGCTGTTTTTT. It translates to CASSLGDSQGGELFF.

The V call is TRBV5-1, the J call TRBJ2-7, with unresolved D. V lost 2 bases and J lost 6, with 21 bases in between. CDR3 length equals 16 residues. CDR1 SGHRS and CDR2 YFSETQ come from the germline V gene. CDR3 residues: CASSFSTGFAVREQYF. CDR3 bases: TGCGCCAGCAGCTTTTCCACCGGGTTCGCGGTCCGCGAGCAGTACTTC. The whole variable domain, remainder taken from reference TRBV5-1 and TRBJ2-7, is KAGVTQTPRYLIKTRGQQVTLSCSPISGHRSVSWYQQTPGQGLQFLFEYFSETQRNKGNFPGRFSGRQFSNSRSEMNVSTLELGDSALYLCASSFSTGFAVREQYFGPGTRLTVT.

The CDR3 reads CASSIEGKGPQHF. Here the CDR3 DNA reads TGTGCCAGTAGTATTGAAGGGAAGGGGCCCCAGCATTTT. The rearrangement uses TRBV19 and TRBJ1-5; the D is unclear. The germline V gene encodes CDR1 LNHDA and CDR2 SQIVND (reference sequence). There are 13 residues in the CDR3. Between the trimmed V and J ends, which lost 3 bases and 9 bases, there was a span of 12 bases.

V is TRBV5-6 and J is TRBJ2-2; no clear D gene. V was pared by 1 base and J by 7 bases, with 11 bases between. CDR3 length: 14 amino acids. Germline loops: CDR1 SGHDT, CDR2 YYEEEE. The CDR3: CASSLWAASGELFF. As DNA, the CDR3 is TGTGCCAGCAGCTTGTGGGCAGCCAGCGGGGAGCTGTTTTTT.

The chain carries TRBV6-6 and TRBJ1-2, with D maybe TRBD1 (6 bases). Germline-derived CDR1 and CDR2 are MNHNY and SVGAGI (reference sequence). Trimming took off 2 bases at V and 10 bases at J, with 11 bases between the two ends. The CDR3 extends over 12 amino acids. The CDR3 sequence: CASSYAGAVYTF. The CDR3, as DNA: TGTGCCAGCAGTTACGCAGGGGCGGTCTACACCTTC.

V usage is TRBV5-6 and J usage is TRBJ2-2, with D unclear. Germline lookup yields CDR1 SGHDT and CDR2 YYEEEE. The CDR3 sequence is 14 residues long. Trimming took off 1 base at V and 6 bases at J, with 10 bases between the two ends. This CDR3 is CASSLITGSGELFF. CDR3 coding DNA: TGTGCCAGCAGCTTGATAACGGGCTCCGGGGAGCTGTTTTTT.

V is TRBV25-1 and J is TRBJ1-2; no firm D call. The CDR3 totals 13 residues. Germline V lookup: CDR1 MGHDK, CDR2 SYGVNS. With 5 bases removed from V and 2 bases from J, the gap between germline ends came to 9 bases. The CDR3 region has the DNA TGTGCCAGCAGTTCTGCAGCGAACTATGGCTACACCTTC. Translation: CASSSAANYGYTF.

V usage is TRBV7-7 and J usage is TRBJ2-2; TRBD1 aligns across 8 bases. V was pared by 1 base and J by 3 bases, with 4 bases of the junction left unmatched. Germline CDR1 reads SSHAT; CDR2 reads FNYEAQ (reference sequence). The CDR3 runs 16 residues. DNA of the CDR3: TGTGCCAGCAGCTTAGTGGGACAGGCTGACACCGGGGAGCTGTTTTTT. Its protein product is CASSLVGQADTGELFF.

This sequence joins TRBV29-1 and TRBJ1-1; TRBD1 matches at 7 bases. Germline V lookup: CDR1 SQVTM, CDR2 ANQGSEA. J gave up 3 bases and V 4 bases, and 8 bases lay outside the gene matches. CDR3 length: 14 amino acids. Written as DNA, the CDR3 is TGCAGCGTTGGGAGGGGGCGCAGGGACACTGAAGCTTTCTTT. Its translation is CSVGRGRRDTEAFF.

The genes are TRBV2 and TRBJ2-2; 7 bases match TRBD2. The CDR3 runs to 14 residues. CDR1 is SNHLY and CDR2 is FYNNEI in the germline V gene. Unmatched junction bases numbered 7, after V lost 7 bases and J lost 5 bases. For the CDR3, the DNA is TGTGCCAGCACATTTGGGGGGGGAACCGGGGAGCTGTTTTTT. Residues: CASTFGGGTGELFF.

This chain connects TRBV7-6 to TRBJ2-7; D possibly corresponds to TRBD2 (5 bases). Germline assignment: CDR1 SGHVS and CDR2 FNYEAQ. The ends were cut back, 3 bases at V and 6 bases at J, with 9 bases in the middle. CDR3 length: 12 amino acids. DNA for the CDR3: TGTGCCAGCAGCTTTACACGGGGCGAGCAGTACTTC. It codes for CASSFTRGEQYF.

The chain uses TRBV9 and TRBJ2-2, with D unresolved. Trimming cost V 3 bases and J 4 bases, with 7 bases left between them. Germline V gene data show CDR1 as SGDLS and CDR2 as YYNGEE. There are 13 residues in the CDR3. The CDR3, as DNA: TGTGCCAGCAGCGCCGACTTCACCGGGGAGCTGTTTTTT. The encoded protein is CASSADFTGELFF.

The rearrangement joins TRBV5-1 to TRBJ2-2; 8 bases agree with TRBD1. V lost 1 base, J lost 2 bases, and 4 bases stayed unmatched. This CDR3 comprises 16 residues. CDR1 is SGHRS, CDR2 YFSETQ, per germline. For the CDR3, the DNA is TGCGCCAGCAGCTTGCAGCAGGGGGCCAACACCGGGGAGCTGTTTTTT. It codes for CASSLQQGANTGELFF.